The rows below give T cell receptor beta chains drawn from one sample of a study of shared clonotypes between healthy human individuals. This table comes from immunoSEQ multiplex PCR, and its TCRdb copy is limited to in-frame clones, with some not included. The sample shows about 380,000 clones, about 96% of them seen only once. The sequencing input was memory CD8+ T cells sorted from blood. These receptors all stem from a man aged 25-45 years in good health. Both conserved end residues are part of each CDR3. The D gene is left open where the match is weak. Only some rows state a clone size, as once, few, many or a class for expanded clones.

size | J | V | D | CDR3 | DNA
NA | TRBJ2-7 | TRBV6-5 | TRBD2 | CASSGAGGEQYF | TGTGCCAGCAGTGGAGCGGGAGGCGAGCAGTACTTC
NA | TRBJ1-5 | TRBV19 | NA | CASSIWPKGSNQPQHF | TGTGCCAGTAGTATATGGCCGAAAGGGAGCAATCAGCCCCAGCATTTT
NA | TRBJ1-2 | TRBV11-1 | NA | CASSPRTGTSYGYTF | TGTGCCAGCAGCCCTAGGACCGGGACTTCCTATGGCTACACCTTC
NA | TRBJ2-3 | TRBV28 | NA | CASSATDTQYF | TGTGCCAGCAGTGCCACAGATACGCAGTATTTT
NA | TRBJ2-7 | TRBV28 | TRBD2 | CASRRLAGSYEQYF | TGTGCCAGCCGAAGACTAGCGGGGTCCTACGAGCAGTACTTC
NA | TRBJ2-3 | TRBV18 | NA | CASSPEWADTQYF | TGTGCCAGCTCACCGGAGTGGGCAGATACGCAGTATTTT
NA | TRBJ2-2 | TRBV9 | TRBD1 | CASSVSYRGTGGNTGELFF | TGTGCCAGCAGCGTTTCCTACAGGGGTACGGGCGGGAACACCGGGGAGCTGTTTTTT
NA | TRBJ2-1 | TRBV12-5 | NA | CASGLVGTDNEQFF | TGTGCTAGTGGTTTGGTAGGTACAGACAATGAGCAGTTCTTC
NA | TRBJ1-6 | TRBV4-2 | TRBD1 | CASSQEEQGAGNSPLHF | TGTGCCAGCAGCCAAGAAGAACAGGGGGCGGGGAATTCACCCCTCCACTTT
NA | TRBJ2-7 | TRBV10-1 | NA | CATSDPTSYEQYF | TGCGCCACTTCGGACCCTACCTCCTACGAGCAGTACTTC
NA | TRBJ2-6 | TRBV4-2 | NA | CASRRLQSRANVLTF | TGTGCCAGCAGAAGGTTACAAAGTCGGGCCAACGTCCTGACTTTC
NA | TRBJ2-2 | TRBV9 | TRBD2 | CASREGGLAGAGELFF | TGTGCCAGCAGGGAAGGAGGACTAGCGGGAGCCGGGGAGCTGTTTTTT
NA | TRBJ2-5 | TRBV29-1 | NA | CSVLGSATTQETQYF | TGCAGCGTTCTGGGGTCTGCCACCACACAAGAGACCCAGTACTTC
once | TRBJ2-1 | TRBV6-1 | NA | CASSDAPGVGEQFF | TGTGCCAGCAGTGATGCGCCGGGAGTGGGTGAGCAGTTCTTC
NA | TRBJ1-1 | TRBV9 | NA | CASSVLSTTEAFF | TGTGCCAGCAGCGTCCTCTCCACCACTGAAGCTTTCTTT
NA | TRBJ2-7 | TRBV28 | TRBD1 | CATVDRGISYEQYF | TGTGCCACCGTCGACAGGGGGATCTCCTACGAGCAGTACTTC
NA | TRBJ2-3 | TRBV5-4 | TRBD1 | CASSLVWDRATDTQYF | TGTGCCAGCAGCTTGGTGTGGGACAGGGCCACAGATACGCAGTATTTT
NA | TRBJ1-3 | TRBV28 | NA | CASSVTGTMGPPGNTIYF | TGTGCCAGCAGCGTGACCGGGACCATGGGACCCCCTGGAAACACCATATATTTT
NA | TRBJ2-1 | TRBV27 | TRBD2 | CASSAGLAGGPMYNEQFF | TGTGCCAGCAGTGCGGGACTAGCGGGAGGGCCGATGTACAATGAGCAGTTCTTC
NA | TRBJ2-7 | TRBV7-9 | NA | CASSFHRDTSYEQYF | TGTGCCAGCAGCTTCCACCGGGACACATCCTACGAGCAGTACTTC
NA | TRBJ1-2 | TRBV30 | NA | CAWSALGQTNYGYTF | TGTGCCTGGAGTGCCCTCGGACAGACTAACTATGGCTACACCTTC